The next 15 T cell receptor beta chains were all read from a single sample in a study of OX40 agonist ivuxolimab in advanced cancers. Generated by immunoSEQ multiplex PCR, the TCRdb table keeps only in-frame clones and is missing some. Of tens of thousands of clones listed, 70% to 90% are singletons. Source: CD4+ or CD8+ T cells sorted from blood, taken in a trial of the OX40 agonist ivuxolimab. All receptors come from an adult with an advanced solid tumor such as melanoma, head and neck, liver or kidney cancer.

The chain joins TRBV18 to TRBJ1-2; TRBD1 might be the D (5 bases). The CDR3 is made up of 13 amino acids. V dropped 2 bases and J dropped 11 bases, with 15 bases sitting between them. The germline CDR1 and CDR2 sequences are KGHSH and LQKENI. CDR3 amino acids: CASSPGTDAGYTF. DNA for the CDR3: TGTGCCAGCTCACCAGGGACGGACGCGGGGTACACCTTC.

J is TRBJ2-2 and V is TRBV2, with D possibly TRBD2 on 6 matching bases. The CDR3 extends over 16 amino acids. Germline loops: CDR1 SNHLY, CDR2 FYNNEI. Deletions cut 5 bases from V and 7 bases from J, with 20 bases between. The CDR3 sequence: CASSPSEGSPGGELFF. The DNA for the CDR3 is TGTGCCAGCAGTCCATCGGAGGGGTCCCCGGGCGGGGAGCTGTTTTTT.

The gene calls are TRBV6-5 and TRBJ2-2, with no clear D. The germline V and J ends were trimmed by 6 bases and 2 bases, with 10 bases remaining between them. There are 14 residues in the CDR3. Germline CDR1 reads MNHEY; CDR2 reads SVGAGI. The CDR3 region has the DNA TGTGCCAGCAGCCGCCAAGGCAACACCGGGGAGCTGTTTTTT. Its protein product is CASSRQGNTGELFF.

The rearrangement joins TRBV19 to TRBJ1-2, with D tentatively TRBD1 (6 bases). Germline CDR1 and CDR2: LNHDA and SQIVND (reference sequence). The CDR3 spans 14 residues. Trimming removed 10 bases at V and 3 bases at J, with 18 bases between. The CDR3 DNA reads as TGTGCCACCATAGCGGCAGGGGTTGACTATGGCTACACCTTC. It encodes CATIAAGVDYGYTF.

V gene TRBV15 combines with J gene TRBJ2-5, with D tentatively TRBD1 or TRBD2 (6 bases each). The CDR3 has 15 amino acids. Germline assignment: CDR1 LNHNV and CDR2 YYDKDF (reference sequence). The V and J ends lost 0 bases and 5 bases respectively, with 13 bases between them. The CDR3 reads CATSRERGRGETQYF. The DNA for the CDR3 is TGTGCCACCAGCAGAGAACGGGGGCGAGGGGAGACCCAGTACTTC.

This rearrangement joins TRBV5-5 to TRBJ1-2; weak D call: TRBD1 (6 bases). V shed 2 bases and J shed 0 bases, with 11 bases lying between them. CDR3 length: 15 residues. Looked up from germline, CDR1 is SGHKS and CDR2 is YYEKEE (reference sequence). The CDR3: CASSFARGANYGYTF. The CDR3 DNA sequence: TGTGCCAGCAGCTTCGCCAGGGGAGCTAACTATGGCTACACCTTC.

The gene calls are TRBV6-1 and TRBJ2-1; 7 bases fit TRBD2. From germline, CDR1 is MNHNS and CDR2 SASEGT. This CDR3 has 14 amino acids. With V trimmed by 7 bases and J by 10 bases, 13 bases remained unmatched. CDR3 nucleotide sequence: TGTGCCAGCAATAATCGGGACTACCTACTAGAGCAGTTCTTC. It is translated as CASNNRDYLLEQFF.

This rearrangement joins TRBV25-1 to TRBJ2-7; D may be TRBD1 (6 bases). CDR3 length: 12 amino acids. Trimming removed 10 bases from V and 4 bases from J, with 14 bases in between. Germline-derived CDR1 and CDR2 are MGHDK and SYGVNS. The CDR3 is CATKIGQYEQYF. DNA of the CDR3: TGTGCCACCAAAATCGGACAGTACGAGCAGTACTTC.

The chain couples TRBV18 to TRBJ1-1; tentative D call: TRBD1 (5 bases). The V end was cut by 6 bases, the J end by 2 bases, with 10 bases between. The length of the CDR3 is 13 residues. The V gene's germline CDR1 is KGHSH and CDR2 LQKENI. CDR3 DNA sequence: TGTGCCAGCTCTGGGACTCAAAACACTGAAGCTTTCTTT. Translation gives CASSGTQNTEAFF.

The chain combines TRBV5-1 with TRBJ2-1; either TRBD1 or TRBD2 may supply D (6 bases each). The ends were cut back, 4 bases at V and 9 bases at J, with 20 bases in the middle. The CDR3 is 15 residues long. Germline CDR1 and CDR2: SGHRS and YFSETQ. The CDR3 region has the DNA TGCGCCAGCAGCCCAGGCGGGGCAGGGGAAGGTGAGCAGTTCTTC. It yields the protein CASSPGGAGEGEQFF.

The CDR3 DNA is TGTGCCATCAATAAGGGACAGGGGGCTCTATCCTACGAGCAGTACTTC. It encodes CAINKGQGALSYEQYF. The chain carries TRBV10-3 and TRBJ2-7, with 12 bases matching TRBD1. The J segment lost 1 base and the V segment lost 7 bases, leaving 8 bases of the junction unmatched. There are 16 residues in the CDR3. Germline assignment: CDR1 ENHRY and CDR2 SYGVKD.

The chain is built from TRBV29-1 and TRBJ1-5; D might be TRBD1 (5 bases). Germline loops: CDR1 SQVTM, CDR2 ANQGSEA. Trimming removed 6 bases from V and 7 bases from J, with 16 bases in between. The CDR3 length is 13 residues. CDR3 in DNA: TGCAGCGTGGTGGGGGGATCCGGCCAGCCCCAGCATTTT. Residues: CSVVGGSGQPQHF.

V usage is TRBV19 and J usage is TRBJ2-4, with TRBD2 matching over 10 bases. This CDR3 is built from 15 residues. CDR1 and CDR2 from the germline V gene are LNHDA and SQIVND (reference sequence). With V trimmed by 9 bases and J by 5 bases, 10 bases remained unmatched. The CDR3 bases are TGTGCCAGCTTTAGCGGGGGGACGTCCCAAAACATTCAGTACTTC. Translating it yields CASFSGGTSQNIQYF.

This chain links TRBV7-6 with TRBJ1-1; TRBD1 matches at 8 bases. The CDR3 has 16 residues. Per germline, CDR1 SGHVS and CDR2 FNYEAQ. V was clipped by 5 bases and J by 5 bases; unmatched bases: 13. CDR3 DNA: TGTGCCAGCAGCACGTTCAGGGGGCGCGGTGATACTGAAGCTTTCTTT. Amino acid sequence: CASSTFRGRGDTEAFF.

This clone was counted a single time. The V gene is TRBV6-5, the J gene TRBJ2-7; 7 bases match TRBD1. The CDR3 covers 15 residues. Germline V lookup: CDR1 MNHEY, CDR2 SVGAGI. V was pared by 3 bases and J by 1 base, with 6 bases of the junction left unmatched. The CDR3 sequence: CASSYTTGSSYEQYF. In DNA, the CDR3 is TGTGCCAGCAGTTATACGACAGGGTCTTCCTACGAGCAGTACTTC.